Shown below are 14 T cell receptor beta chains from a single sample sequenced in a study of technical replicates of blood from a handful of donors. Sequencing used immunoSEQ multiplex PCR; TCRdb keeps in-frame clones, though not all of them. The sample records fewer than 80,000 clones, roughly 91% being singletons. The sample taken for sequencing was PBMCs. Receptor source: a human donor in good health. Some clones in this sample may be carry-over from other donors' samples.

The J gene is TRBJ2-3, the V gene TRBV9, with D possibly being TRBD1 (6 bases). The V and J ends lost 0 bases and 1 base respectively, with 9 bases between them. In germline, CDR1 is SGDLS, CDR2 YYNGEE. The CDR3 has 15 amino acids. CDR3 nucleotides: TGTGCCAGCAGCGTAGACAGGGCCGGCACAGATACGCAGTATTTT. This gives the protein CASSVDRAGTDTQYF.

This clone was observed a single time. V is TRBV7-2 and J is TRBJ2-3; TRBD1 is a possible D gene (5 bases). Trimming shortened V by 1 base and J by 0 bases, and 11 bases separated the two germline ends. Germline V lookup: CDR1 SGHTA, CDR2 FQGNSA. The length of the CDR3 is 16 residues. The CDR3 reads CASSLDLQGSTDTQYF. The CDR3 bases are TGTGCCAGCAGCTTAGATCTTCAGGGAAGCACAGATACGCAGTATTTT.

This chain uses TRBV7-8 with TRBJ1-4, with D possibly being TRBD1 (6 bases). V lost 5 bases and J 7 bases, leaving 17 bases between the germline ends. The germline V gene encodes CDR1 SGHVS and CDR2 FQNEAQ. The CDR3 consists of 15 residues. The CDR3, as DNA: TGTGCCAGCAGCCCAGCGTTAGGGGGGGGTGAAAAACTGTTTTTT. Translating it yields CASSPALGGGEKLFF.

This chain connects TRBV7-2 to TRBJ2-7; D is perhaps TRBD1 (5 bases). Per the germline V gene, CDR1 is SGHTA and CDR2 is FQGNSA. Trimming cost V 5 bases and J 0 bases, with 8 bases left between them. The CDR3 extends over 13 amino acids. This chain's CDR3 is CASSEQDSYEQYF. CDR3 nucleotides: TGTGCCAGCAGCGAACAGGACTCCTACGAGCAGTACTTC.

V gene TRBV2 combines with J gene TRBJ2-2, with TRBD2 matching 14 bases. Germline-derived CDR1 and CDR2 are SNHLY and FYNNEI. Losses at the gene ends were 11 bases for V and 5 bases for J; bases not matched to a gene: 13. This CDR3 comprises 17 residues. The DNA of the CDR3 is TGTGCCTGCCCCGGGACTAGCGGGGGACGATGGACCGGGGAGCTGTTTTTT. Translation gives CACPGTSGGRWTGELFF.

The CDR3 DNA is TGTGCCAGCAGCCCAATAGGGACTAGCCCCAATGAGCAGTTCTTC. This encodes CASSPIGTSPNEQFF. The chain carries TRBV6-5 and TRBJ2-1, with 9 bases that match TRBD2. The CDR3 totals 15 residues. Germline CDR1 is MNHEY and CDR2 is SVGAGI. V shed 6 bases, J shed 6 bases, and the junction held 9 bases outside the gene matches.

J is TRBJ2-5 and V is TRBV5-4; TRBD2 agrees at 13 bases. The CDR3 is 16 residues long. Germline V CDR1 and CDR2: SGHNT, YYREEE (reference sequence). V lost 4 bases to trimming and J lost 5 bases; unmatched junction nucleotides: 8. Here the CDR3 DNA reads TGTGCCAGCAGCAAAACTAGCGGGGGGGCCTCGGAGACCCAGTACTTC. Translating gives CASSKTSGGASETQYF.

This rearrangement joins TRBV12-5 to TRBJ2-7, with a tentative D call TRBD1 (5 bases). The germline V gene has CDR1 LGHNT and CDR2 FRNRAP. The V gene lost 4 bases and the J gene lost 3 bases, with 10 bases spanning the gap. This CDR3 is 13 amino acids long. This chain's CDR3 is CASGSSGHYEQYF. The CDR3 DNA reads TGTGCTAGTGGTTCAAGTGGACACTACGAGCAGTACTTC.

The V and J genes are TRBV30 and TRBJ2-7, with 11 bases aligning to TRBD1. After removal of 6 bases from V and 4 bases from J, the junction contained 5 bases not matched to a gene. The CDR3 consists of 13 residues. The germline V gene encodes CDR1 GTSNPN and CDR2 SVGIG (reference sequence). The CDR3 coding sequence is TGTGCCTGTAGGGGACAGGGGGAATACGAGCAGTACTTC. Protein product: CACRGQGEYEQYF.

The chain recombines TRBV2 with TRBJ2-3, with D tentatively TRBD2 (5 bases). Germline V gives CDR1 SNHLY, CDR2 FYNNEI. Between the trimmed V and J ends, which lost 10 bases and 0 bases, there was a span of 17 bases. This CDR3 has 15 amino acids. CDR3 bases: TGTGCCACCCAAAGGGAGAGCGTAAGCACAGATACGCAGTATTTT. Translation: CATQRESVSTDTQYF.

This rearrangement joins TRBV7-9 to TRBJ2-1, with TRBD1 matching over 8 bases. Losses at the gene ends were 6 bases for V and 6 bases for J; bases not matched to a gene: 10. This CDR3 has 15 amino acids. Per the germline V gene, CDR1 is SEHNR and CDR2 is FQNEAQ (reference sequence). CDR3 amino acids: CASRPPGTGFNEQFF. The CDR3 coding sequence is TGTGCCAGCAGACCCCCCGGGACAGGCTTCAATGAGCAGTTCTTC.

The chain couples TRBV4-1 to TRBJ1-6, with a possible D match to TRBD1 (5 bases). CDR1 MGHRA and CDR2 YSYEKL come from the germline V gene. This CDR3 region has 16 residues. Trimming shortened V by 0 bases and J by 9 bases, and 15 bases separated the two germline ends. The DNA for the CDR3 is TGCGCCAGCAGCCAAGATTCAGGCAGGGCTTCTTCACCCCTCCACTTT. Translating it yields CASSQDSGRASSPLHF.

This clone is a singleton in its sample. The chain couples TRBV11-2 to TRBJ1-5, with 8 nucleotides matching TRBD1. Germline V gene data show CDR1 as SGHAT and CDR2 as FQNNGV. The V segment lost 6 bases and the J segment 2 bases; nucleotides outside the gene matches: 6. The CDR3 contains 15 residues. As DNA, the CDR3 is TGTGCCAGCAGTTCACAGGGGGGAGGCAATCAGCCCCAGCATTTT. It specifies CASSSQGGGNQPQHF.

This sequence joins TRBV12-5 and TRBJ1-4; TRBD1 might be the D (6 bases). This CDR3 contains 14 residues. V lost 5 bases and J lost 6, with 13 bases in between. CDR1 is LGHNT and CDR2 is FRNRAP in the germline V gene. The CDR3 spells CASGQDSWYEKLFF. CDR3 in DNA: TGTGCTAGTGGTCAGGACAGTTGGTATGAAAAACTGTTTTTT.